This T cell receptor (beta chain) was sequenced during a study of neurological immune-mediated disorders. The cDNA was generated through 5'RACE incorporating 10-nucleotide random UMIs. TCRdb reprocessed the 5' RACE reads via MiXCR and lists one record per CDR3 protein. The table shows 50,000 to 65,000 distinct CDR3 sequences, with under 5% occurring only once. Trimming took off 2 bases at V and 6 bases at J, with 9 bases between the two ends. CDR3 size: 13 residues. This clonotype showed up many times. Its antigen is not known. Points from the study as a whole: According to phylogenetic grouping, one related-CDR3 cluster, a possible signature, contained the repertoires of 18 of 34 multiple sclerosis patients. HTLV-1-associated myelopathy had the most TCR clonal expansion, and multiple sclerosis had the least, less than healthy controls.

The unsorted libraries had their origin in 2 million PBMCs stored at -80 C. Sequenced input: PBMCs. The chain couples TRBV12-3 or TRBV12-4 to TRBJ2-3; D unresolved. The source of this sequence is a woman in her forties or fifties with multiple sclerosis. CDR3 coding DNA: TGTGCCAGCAGTTTAAACGGGTTGGATACGCAGTATTTT. This gives the protein CASSLNGLDTQYF.